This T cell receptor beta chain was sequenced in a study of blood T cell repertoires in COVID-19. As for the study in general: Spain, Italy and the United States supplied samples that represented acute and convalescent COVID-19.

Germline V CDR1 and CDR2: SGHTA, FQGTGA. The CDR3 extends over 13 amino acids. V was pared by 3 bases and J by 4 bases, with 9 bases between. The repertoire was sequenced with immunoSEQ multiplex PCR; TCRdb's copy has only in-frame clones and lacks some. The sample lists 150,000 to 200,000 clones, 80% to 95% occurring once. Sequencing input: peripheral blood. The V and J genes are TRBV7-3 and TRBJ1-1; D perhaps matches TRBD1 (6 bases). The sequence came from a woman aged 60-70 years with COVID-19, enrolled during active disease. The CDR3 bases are TGTGCCAGCAGCTTTGGGGGCGGCACTGAAGCTTTCTTT. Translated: CASSFGGGTEAFF.